These 20 T cell receptor beta chains were sequenced from one sample in a study of blood T cell repertoires in COVID-19. TCRdb's copy holds only in-frame clones and misses some; the assay was immunoSEQ multiplex PCR. The repertoire holds around 200,000 clones, with 70% to 90% as singletons. Material for sequencing was PBMCs or T cells enriched from blood (not recorded which). All receptors come from a man younger than 45 who had recovered from COVID-19.

The chain joins TRBV10-3 to TRBJ2-7; D unresolved. Trimming shortened V by 4 bases and J by 5 bases, and 6 bases separated the two germline ends. CDR1 is ENHRY, CDR2 SYGVKD, per germline. This CDR3 comprises 11 residues. The CDR3 sequence is CAISGGHEQYF. For the CDR3, the DNA is TGTGCCATCAGTGGTGGGCACGAGCAGTACTTC.

V gene TRBV30 combines with J gene TRBJ2-7; 8 bases agree with TRBD1. CDR1 is GTSNPN, CDR2 SVGIG, per germline (reference sequence). J lost 1 base, V lost 0 bases, and 17 bases had no gene match. The CDR3 extends over 19 amino acids. The CDR3 loop reads CAWSVPRQGSPVGSYEQYF. CDR3 DNA sequence: TGTGCCTGGAGTGTACCGAGACAGGGGTCCCCAGTTGGATCCTACGAGCAGTACTTC. Supplemented by reference TRBV30 and TRBJ2-7, the full variable domain reads SQTIHQWPATLVQPVGSPLSLECTVEGTSNPNLYWYRQAAGRGLQLLFYSVGIGQISSEVPQNLSASRPQDRQFILSSKKLLLSDSGFYLCAWSVPRQGSPVGSYEQYFGPGTRLTVT.

This sequence joins TRBV7-2 and TRBJ2-2; D perhaps matches TRBD2 (5 bases). V was trimmed by 2 bases and J by 0 bases, leaving 13 bases between them. The germline V gene has CDR1 SGHTA and CDR2 FQGNSA. The CDR3 runs to 17 residues. The CDR3: CASSLTLELANTGELFF. In DNA form, the CDR3 reads TGTGCCAGCAGCTTAACTTTAGAACTAGCGAACACCGGGGAGCTGTTTTTT.

The gene calls are TRBV5-4 and TRBJ2-1; 9 bases match TRBD2. The CDR3 spans 16 residues. V lost 2 bases to trimming and J lost 7 bases; unmatched junction nucleotides: 10. Germline V gene data show CDR1 as SGHNT and CDR2 as YYREEE (reference sequence). The CDR3 spells CASSLPPSGKANEQFF. In nucleotides, the CDR3 is TGTGCCAGCAGCTTACCTCCTAGCGGGAAGGCAAATGAGCAGTTCTTC.

V usage is TRBV4-3 and J usage is TRBJ2-7; 12 bases line up with TRBD1. This CDR3 is 15 amino acids long. CDR1 and CDR2 (germline): LGHNA, YSLEER. J was trimmed by 3 bases and V by 6 bases; bases with no gene match: 6. DNA of the CDR3: TGCGCCAGCAGTCATGGGACAGGGGGCCTCTACGAGCAGTACTTC. It is translated as CASSHGTGGLYEQYF.

The chain recombines TRBV25-1 with TRBJ2-7; D remains unclear. Germline CDR1 and CDR2: MGHDK and SYGVNS. The ends were cut back, 8 bases at V and 0 bases at J, with 8 bases in the middle. CDR3 length: 12 amino acids. The CDR3 sequence: CASCVNSYEQYF. The CDR3 DNA follows: TGTGCCAGCTGCGTCAACTCCTACGAGCAGTACTTC.

The chain combines TRBV21-1 with TRBJ2-7; the D segment call TRBD2 is taken from the table without a DNA check. TRBV21-1 represents a pseudogene. The CDR3 totals 18 residues. DNA for the CDR3: TGTGCCAGCAGCAATTTTACTAGCGGGAGTGCATGCGACCACGAGCAGTACTTC. Its protein product is CASSNFTSGSACDHEQYF.

The genes are TRBV4-1 and TRBJ2-7; 7 nucleotides agree with TRBD2. V shed 0 bases and J 0 bases; nucleotides not matched to a gene: 11. Germline V gives CDR1 MGHRA, CDR2 YSYEKL. The CDR3 spans 18 residues. The CDR3 spells CASSQERKGGLRSYEQYF. CDR3 sequence (DNA): TGCGCCAGCAGCCAAGAAAGGAAGGGAGGGCTACGCTCCTACGAGCAGTACTTC.

The genes are TRBV28 and TRBJ1-6; perhaps TRBD1 as D (5 bases). V lost 6 bases and J lost 8, with 20 bases in between. The germline V gene encodes CDR1 MDHEN and CDR2 SYDVKM. This CDR3 contains 16 residues. This CDR3 reads CASRPPGGGLDSPLHF. The CDR3 DNA reads as TGTGCCAGCAGACCCCCGGGGGGTGGGTTGGATTCACCCCTCCACTTT.

V is TRBV10-3 and J is TRBJ1-1; possible D gene TRBD1, 6 bases. Germline V gives CDR1 ENHRY, CDR2 SYGVKD. Trimming pared 10 bases from V and 0 bases from J, leaving 12 bases between. CDR3 size: 13 residues. CDR3 region: CATGTPMNTEAFF. In DNA, the CDR3 is TGTGCCACCGGGACACCCATGAACACTGAAGCTTTCTTT.

The chain carries TRBV7-9 and TRBJ2-7; 10 bases are shared with TRBD2. This CDR3 is built from 13 residues. Germline CDR1 SEHNR, CDR2 FQNEAQ (reference sequence). V was pared by 3 bases and J by 10 bases, with 6 bases of the junction left unmatched. Written as DNA, the CDR3 is TGTGCCAGCAGCTTGGCTAGCGGGAGCCACCAGTACTTC. This sequence encodes CASSLASGSHQYF.

J is TRBJ2-2 and V is TRBV11-2, with a possible D match to TRBD2 (6 bases). The CDR3 contains 17 residues. Germline assignment: CDR1 SGHAT and CDR2 FQNNGV. The germline V and J ends were trimmed by 5 bases and 4 bases, with 20 bases remaining between them. DNA of the CDR3: TGTGCCAGCAGCGAGAGCCGGGACTTGCGACTCACCGGGGAGCTGTTTTTT. Translating it yields CASSESRDLRLTGELFF.

This clone was recorded once. The J gene is TRBJ2-3, the V gene TRBV7-9, with 7 bases lining up with TRBD2. The CDR3 totals 16 residues. The ends lost 2 bases at V and 4 bases at J; junction bases unmatched: 9. Germline assignment: CDR1 SEHNR and CDR2 FQNEAQ (reference sequence). Written as DNA, the CDR3 is TGTGCCAGCAGCTTACTGGCGGGAGTACGGTCAGATACGCAGTATTTT. Amino acid sequence: CASSLLAGVRSDTQYF. Based on the CDR3 plus reference TRBV7-9 and TRBJ2-3, the full variable domain is DTGVSQNPRHKITKRGQNVTFRCDPISEHNRLYWYRQTLGQGPEFLTYFQNEAQLEKSRLLSDRFSAERPKGSFSTLEIQRTEQGDSAMYLCASSLLAGVRSDTQYFGPGTRLTVL.

V gene TRBV28 combines with J gene TRBJ1-4, with 9 bases identical to TRBD1. V trimming: 5 bases; J trimming: 7 bases; junction bases outside the gene matches: 8. CDR3 length equals 15 residues. Germline V gene sequence: CDR1 MDHEN, CDR2 SYDVKM. CDR3 coding DNA: TGTGCCAGCAGTGTATCGGGACAGGGAGGTGAAAAACTGTTTTTT. Protein product: CASSVSGQGGEKLFF.

The V and J genes are TRBV19 and TRBJ1-6; 8 bases map to TRBD1. The germline CDR1 and CDR2 sequences are LNHDA and SQIVND (reference sequence). This CDR3 has 15 residues. V lost 5 bases, J lost 6 bases, and 6 bases stayed unmatched. CDR3 amino acids: CASSPIDRGNSPLHF. The DNA for the CDR3 is TGTGCCAGTAGTCCCATAGACAGGGGTAATTCACCCCTCCACTTT.

The V and J genes are TRBV28 and TRBJ2-7, with D maybe TRBD1 (5 bases). Trimming stripped 7 bases from V and 3 bases from J, with 13 bases between. Germline CDR1 is MDHEN and CDR2 is SYDVKM. The CDR3 covers 13 residues. The CDR3 sequence: CASNNPGFYEQYF. The CDR3 nucleotides read TGTGCCAGCAATAACCCAGGGTTCTACGAGCAGTACTTC. Full variable domain (missing parts from reference TRBV28 and TRBJ2-7): DVKVTQSSRYLVKRTGEKVFLECVQDMDHENMFWYRQDPGLGLRLIYFSYDVKMKEKGDIPEGYSVSREKKERFSLILESASTNQTSMYLCASNNPGFYEQYFGPGTRLTVT.

The V call is TRBV6-5, the J call TRBJ2-7; 8 bases fit TRBD1. The germline gives CDR1 MNHEY, CDR2 SVGAGI. J gave up 2 bases and V 8 bases, and 8 bases lay outside the gene matches. The CDR3 is 14 residues long. This CDR3 is CASHDRGRTYEQYF. For the CDR3, the DNA is TGTGCCAGCCACGACAGGGGTAGGACCTACGAGCAGTACTTC.

This rearrangement joins TRBV18 to TRBJ1-1; no firm D call. Germline assignment: CDR1 KGHSH and CDR2 LQKENI. Trimming stripped 0 bases from V and 8 bases from J, with 7 bases between. The CDR3 runs to 12 residues. CDR3 coding DNA: TGTGCCAGCTCACCACCGAACAGCGAAGCTTTCTTT. Protein product: CASSPPNSEAFF.

This chain joins TRBV7-2 and TRBJ1-6; D is unresolved. The CDR3 totals 15 residues. With 5 bases removed from V and 2 bases from J, the gap between germline ends came to 10 bases. Germline V gene data show CDR1 as SGHTA and CDR2 as FQGNSA. The CDR3 region has the DNA TGTGCCAGCAGCGTGTCTTCTCCCTATAATTCACCCCTCCACTTT. Its protein is CASSVSSPYNSPLHF.

The chain has TRBV7-8 and TRBJ1-2; a weak D match, TRBD1 (6 bases). Trimming shortened V by 1 base and J by 0 bases, and 9 bases separated the two germline ends. The CDR3 runs to 15 residues. Germline CDR1 is SGHVS and CDR2 is FQNEAQ. The CDR3, as DNA: TGTGCCAGCAGCTTAGGGACAGATCCTAACTATGGCTACACCTTC. It specifies CASSLGTDPNYGYTF. The full variable domain, its missing parts supplied by reference TRBV7-8 and TRBJ1-2, is GAGVSQSPRYKVAKRGQDVALRCDPISGHVSLFWYQQALGQGPEFLTYFQNEAQLDKSGLPSDRFFAERPEGSVSTLKIQRTQQEDSAVYLCASSLGTDPNYGYTFGSGTRLTVV.